The 8 T cell receptor beta chains below come from one sample, sequenced in a study of tissue T cells after allogeneic stem cell transplantation. The time point denotes: mouse harvest day 14 after allogeneic transplant. Each mouse received 10^7 T-cell-depleted marrow cells plus 10^6 splenic CD5+ T cells by tail vein. Generated by immunoSEQ multiplex PCR, the TCRdb table keeps only in-frame clones and is missing some. The data contain several thousand clones, roughly 34% of them singletons. Sequencing was carried out using skin. These TCRs come from a female BALB/c mouse given C57BL/6 T cells with graft-versus-host disease after an allogeneic hematopoietic cell transplant.

Within the sample, this clone is medium-sized. Gene names are mouse gene names. The read gets to within 1 residue of the CDR3 end, and the germline J gene fills in the rest. The rearrangement uses TRBV26 and TRBJ1-2, with D maybe TRBD1 (6 bases). The length of the CDR3 is 13 residues. V lost 4 bases and J 2 bases, leaving 8 bases between the germline ends. Germline V CDR1 and CDR2: KGHPV, FQNQEV (reference sequence). The DNA read from the CDR3 is TGTGCCAGCAGTCCGGGACATAACTCCGACTACACC. It encodes CASSPGHNSDYT. The whole CDR3 region reads CASSPGHNSDYTF.

As to this clone: The germline and genes are mouse ones. The CDR3 sequence: CAWSLRQNTEVFF. The sequenced part of the CDR3 DNA is TGTGCCTGGAGTCTCCGGCAAAACACAGAAGTCTTC. The chain has TRBV31 and TRBJ1-1; unclear D gene. The CDR3 goes on 1 residue after the read ends, and that part is filled in from the germline J gene. V was clipped by 0 bases and J by 1 base, with 6 bases between them. The germline V gene has CDR1 GKSSPN and CDR2 SITVG. This CDR3 has 13 residues.

On this clone itself: Germline and genes here are mouse. The read terminates 1 residue before the CDR3 end, so the remaining end is supplied by the germline J gene. This sample includes further DNA sequences coding for the same CDR3. The rearrangement links TRBV26 to TRBJ2-5, with a weak D call TRBD2 (6 bases). CDR1 and CDR2 from the germline V gene are KGHPV and FQNQEV (reference sequence). The V end lost 1 base, the J end lost 5 bases, and 16 bases lay between the germline ends. The CDR3 has 16 amino acids. CDR3 loop: CASSLFWGGAGDTQYF. CDR3 bases read: TGTGCCAGCAGTCTGTTCTGGGGAGGCGCGGGAGACACCCAGTAC.

In its sample, this clone was seen a few times. Gene names and germline refer to mouse. Read coverage stops 1 residue before the CDR3 terminus; the germline J gene supplies the remainder. V and J are TRBV31 and TRBJ2-5, with 9 bases matching TRBD1. CDR3 size: 14 residues. Germline V CDR1 and CDR2: GKSSPN, SITVG. J gave up 8 bases and V 0 bases, and 6 bases lay outside the gene matches. CDR3 region: CAWSLTGGRGTQYF. Incomplete CDR3 DNA: TGTGCCTGGAGTCTGACAGGGGGTCGGGGCACCCAGTAC.

This clone was seen more than once but under ten times. Gene names are the mouse ones. The read halts 1 residue ahead of the CDR3 end, with the missing end drawn from the germline J gene. The chain is built from TRBV13-1 and TRBJ2-5, with 10 nucleotides matching TRBD1. The CDR3 spans 14 residues. Germline values: CDR1 NSHNY, CDR2 SYGAGN. V was clipped by 3 bases and J by 5 bases; unmatched bases: 3. CDR3 in amino acids: CASSADRGLDTQYF. Incomplete CDR3 DNA: TGTGCCAGCAGTGCCGACAGGGGGCTAGACACCCAGTAC.

This clone has more than one count but fewer than ten. Germline and genes here are mouse. The CDR3 goes on 1 residue after the read ends, and that part is filled in from the germline J gene. The chain recombines TRBV16 with TRBJ2-7; TRBD2 aligns across 10 bases. This CDR3 has 14 amino acids. From germline, CDR1 is SGHSA and CDR2 FRNQAP. J gave up 5 bases and V 0 bases, and 1 base lay outside the gene matches. CDR3 residues: CASSLETGGDEQYF. CDR3 bases read: TGTGCAAGCAGCTTAGAAACTGGGGGGGATGAACAGTAC.

A note on this clone: Genes and germline are mouse. Coverage ceases 1 residue before the CDR3 finishes, and the germline J gene fills in the end. The chain couples TRBV16 to TRBJ2-4, with a tentative D call TRBD2 (7 bases). The CDR3 is 17 amino acids. Trimming pared 1 base from V and 1 base from J, leaving 15 bases between. Germline CDR1 and CDR2: SGHSA and FRNQAP. CDR3 sequence reads: CASSLVRGAVGQNTLYF. The part of the CDR3 DNA that was read is TGTGCAAGCAGCTTAGTTAGGGGGGCGGTAGGTCAAAACACCTTGTAC.

As concerns this clone: Gene names follow the mouse nomenclature. With the read ending 1 residue before the CDR3 end, the germline J gene is used to fill in that end. This chain uses TRBV13-1 with TRBJ2-3; TRBD2 might be the D (7 bases). CDR1 and CDR2 (germline): NSHNY, SYGAGN. V dropped 3 bases and J dropped 2 bases, with 10 bases sitting between them. CDR3 length equals 14 residues. The part of the CDR3 DNA that was read is TGTGCCAGCAGTGGCGGGGGGCTTGCAGAAACGCTGTAT. Translation: CASSGGGLAETLY. From start to end, the CDR3 is CASSGGGLAETLYF.